The 22 T cell receptor beta chains below were found in one sample sequenced in a study of Ad26.COV2.S vaccination and SARS-CoV-2 variants (dated by TCRdb to the early 2020s). The library was prepared using the immunoSEQ multiplex PCR assay. This is the immuneACCESS table as TCRdb keeps it, with only in-frame sequences that have V and J called. A part of the clones is gone; compared with another copy, unresolved V genes explain less than half, and the rest is unexplained. Recorded for this sample are some 400,000 clones; roughly 90% of them occurred a single time. 1.5% to 2% of the sample comes from the top ten. This sample's treatment or condition label indicates: about 20 received Ad26.COV2.S at low or high dose, single or two shots; a few received placebo; per-sample allocation not given. For vaccine and placebo recipients, the sequenced repertoires came from samples collected on day 63 after the first injection.

Material: peripheral blood, obtained in a trial of Ad26.COV2.S vaccine versus placebo. Source of these receptors: a person between 18 and 60 years old who received the Ad26.COV2.S COVID-19 vaccine or a placebo.

The rearrangement joins TRBV28 to TRBJ2-7; TRBD1 is a possible D gene (6 bases). The CDR3 length is 13 residues. V was clipped by 8 bases and J by 3 bases, with 14 bases between them. Looked up from germline, CDR1 is MDHEN and CDR2 is SYDVKM. The CDR3 loop reads CASRRGIGYEQYF. Here the CDR3 DNA reads TGTGCCAGCCGAAGGGGGATCGGCTACGAGCAGTACTTC.

The V and J genes are TRBV7-9 and TRBJ2-3, with D maybe TRBD1 (5 bases). The V gene's germline CDR1 is SEHNR and CDR2 FQNEAQ (reference sequence). CDR3 length: 16 residues. The V end lost 4 bases, the J end lost 3 bases, and 17 bases lay between the germline ends. CDR3 sequence: CASSSGRAVGTDTQYF. DNA of the CDR3: TGTGCCAGCAGCTCAGGGCGTGCTGTCGGGACAGATACGCAGTATTTT.

The chain employs TRBV5-1 and TRBJ2-5; 7 positions match TRBD1. The CDR3 spans 15 residues. The ends lost 4 bases at V and 1 base at J; junction bases unmatched: 7. Germline lookup yields CDR1 SGHRS and CDR2 YFSETQ. The CDR3 loop reads CASSPNRGAQETQYF. CDR3 in DNA: TGCGCCAGCAGCCCTAACAGGGGTGCCCAAGAGACCCAGTACTTC.

V usage is TRBV4-1 and J usage is TRBJ2-7; weak D call: TRBD2 (5 bases). Trimming stripped 0 bases from V and 1 base from J, with 10 bases between. The CDR3 length is 15 residues. The germline V gene encodes CDR1 MGHRA and CDR2 YSYEKL. The CDR3 bases are TGCGCCAGCAGCCAAGATTCGGGGTCTTCCTACGAGCAGTACTTC. It codes for CASSQDSGSSYEQYF.

The rearrangement links TRBV30 to TRBJ2-7; D is ambiguous. Germline V lookup: CDR1 GTSNPN, CDR2 SVGIG (reference sequence). This CDR3 has 13 amino acids. The V end lost 2 bases, the J end lost 3 bases, and 11 bases lay between the germline ends. DNA of the CDR3: TGTGCCTGGAGTATAGGACGACGCTACGAGCAGTACTTC. Its protein product is CAWSIGRRYEQYF.

V usage is TRBV5-1 and J usage is TRBJ2-7, with D tentatively TRBD2 (5 bases). Trimming shortened V by 7 bases and J by 3 bases, and 29 bases separated the two germline ends. Per germline, CDR1 SGHRS and CDR2 YFSETQ. CDR3 size: 18 residues. The DNA of the CDR3 is TGCGCCAGCCACAAACACCCTGTCGATGGGGAGTGGGTCTACGAGCAGTACTTC. Residues: CASHKHPVDGEWVYEQYF.

The chain joins TRBV20-1 to TRBJ2-7, with 10 bases fitting TRBD2. CDR3 length: 15 amino acids. CDR1 and CDR2 (germline): DFQATT, SNEGSKA (reference sequence). V shed 3 bases, J shed 12 bases, and the junction held 17 bases outside the gene matches. CDR3 DNA sequence: TGCAGTGCTAGTTTGCCAGGTGGGACTAGCGACGGAGGGTACTTC. Translated, it gives CSASLPGGTSDGGYF.

This clone was observed once. CDR3 coding DNA: TGCGCCAGCAGTGAATCTAGGAGGGGGCCCACAGATACGCAGTATTTT. Protein: CASSESRRGPTDTQYF. V usage is TRBV10-1 and J usage is TRBJ2-3; a weak D match, TRBD1 (7 bases). V lost 3 bases and J 2 bases, leaving 15 bases between the germline ends. The germline gives CDR1 WNHNN, CDR2 SYGVQD (reference sequence). CDR3 length equals 16 residues.

This rearrangement joins TRBV30 to TRBJ2-7; D is uncertain. The CDR3 covers 16 residues. Trimming stripped 0 bases from V and 1 base from J, with 16 bases between. Germline V CDR1 and CDR2: GTSNPN, SVGIG (reference sequence). The DNA for the CDR3 is TGTGCCTGGAGTGTACCGGGCAGACTTATATCCTACGAGCAGTACTTC. Its protein is CAWSVPGRLISYEQYF.

V is TRBV5-1 and J is TRBJ2-3, with 10 bases that match TRBD2. CDR3 length equals 17 residues. With V trimmed by 3 bases and J by 3 bases, 10 bases remained unmatched. Per germline, CDR1 SGHRS and CDR2 YFSETQ. CDR3 in DNA: TGCGCCAGCAGCTCGGAGGGACTAGCGCGAGTGACAGATACGCAGTATTTT. This encodes CASSSEGLARVTDTQYF.

The J gene is TRBJ2-7, the V gene TRBV5-5, with TRBD2 matching over 8 bases. With 0 bases clipped from V and 7 bases from J, the junction kept 3 bases outside the gene matches. The CDR3 length is 13 residues. The germline gives CDR1 SGHKS, CDR2 YYEKEE (reference sequence). The CDR3 here is CASSLVLAGEQYF. The CDR3 nucleotides are TGTGCCAGCAGCTTGGTATTAGCGGGGGAGCAGTACTTC.

The rearrangement uses TRBV15 and TRBJ1-1; D remains ambiguous. The CDR3 is 14 residues long. V lost 0 bases to trimming and J lost 7 bases, with 12 bases between them. Germline V gives CDR1 LNHNV, CDR2 YYDKDF (reference sequence). The CDR3 coding sequence is TGTGCCACCAGCAGAGATAGGTTTCTGGGTGAAGCTTTCTTT. Protein sequence: CATSRDRFLGEAFF.

The J gene is TRBJ2-2, the V gene TRBV6-5, with D tentatively TRBD1 (5 bases). The length of the CDR3 is 14 residues. Germline lookup yields CDR1 MNHEY and CDR2 SVGAGI. Between the trimmed V and J ends, which lost 6 bases and 5 bases, there was a span of 13 bases. This CDR3 reads CASRGRVGTGELFF. The CDR3 region has the DNA TGTGCCAGCAGGGGCAGGGTAGGGACCGGGGAGCTGTTTTTT.

The V gene is TRBV5-6, the J gene TRBJ2-3, with no clear D. Germline values: CDR1 SGHDT, CDR2 YYEEEE. V was pared by 3 bases and J by 0 bases, with 5 bases between. This CDR3 spans 13 amino acids. In DNA form, the CDR3 reads TGTGCCAGCAGCTCGGTCAGCACAGATACGCAGTATTTT. Its translation is CASSSVSTDTQYF.

The chain uses TRBV18 and TRBJ2-5; D not certain. The CDR3 contains 14 residues. Germline CDR1 KGHSH, CDR2 LQKENI. Trimming stripped 5 bases from V and 5 bases from J, with 15 bases between. CDR3 region: CASSSGRSGETQYF. The CDR3, as DNA: TGTGCCAGCTCATCAGGCAGGTCGGGTGAGACCCAGTACTTC.

The chain is built from TRBV9 and TRBJ2-7, with TRBD1 matching 7 bases. Germline assignment: CDR1 SGDLS and CDR2 YYNGEE. This CDR3 has 12 residues. V was pared by 4 bases and J by 5 bases, with 3 bases of the junction left unmatched. Here the CDR3 DNA reads TGTGCCAGCAGCACACAGGGGAACGAGCAGTACTTC. It codes for CASSTQGNEQYF. The whole variable domain, remainder taken from reference TRBV9 and TRBJ2-7, is DSGVTQTPKHLITATGQRVTLRCSPRSGDLSVYWYQQSLDQGLQFLIQYYNGEERAKGNILERFSAQQFPDLHSELNLSSLELGDSALYFCASSTQGNEQYFGPGTRLTVT.

The chain links TRBV21-1 to TRBJ2-7; the table names TRBD2, a call not compared with the DNA. TRBV21-1 is a documented pseudogene. This CDR3 is built from 22 residues. DNA of the CDR3: TGTGCCAGCAGCAAAGTATGGAGGACAGAAGACGAGCGGGAGGGAGATCTACGGGAGCAGTACTTC. It yields the protein CASSKVWRTEDEREGDLREQYF.

The chain employs TRBV7-2 and TRBJ2-1; D is unclear. The CDR3 length is 12 residues. Per germline, CDR1 SGHTA and CDR2 FQGNSA. The V end lost 5 bases, the J end lost 4 bases, and 6 bases lay between the germline ends. The CDR3 reads CASSLDYNEQFF. In DNA, the CDR3 is TGTGCCAGCAGCCTGGATTACAATGAGCAGTTCTTC.

The rearrangement joins TRBV7-6 to TRBJ2-1; the D gene is possibly TRBD1 (6 bases). V lost 5 bases to trimming and J lost 2 bases, with 10 bases between them. CDR1 and CDR2 from the germline V gene are SGHVS and FNYEAQ. The CDR3 contains 14 residues. CDR3 residues: CASSPRTAYNEQFF. CDR3 bases: TGTGCCAGCAGCCCCCGGACAGCCTACAATGAGCAGTTCTTC.

This clone has only one observation. V gene TRBV10-3 combines with J gene TRBJ1-1; D uncertain. This CDR3 has 17 amino acids. Per the germline V gene, CDR1 is ENHRY and CDR2 is SYGVKD. V lost 0 bases and J lost 3, with 17 bases in between. The CDR3 bases are TGTGCCATCAGTGAGTCTCCTCCGAGGCTGTCGCACACTGAAGCTTTCTTT. Its protein product is CAISESPPRLSHTEAFF.

The chain joins TRBV9 to TRBJ2-7, with 8 bases lining up with TRBD1. After removal of 0 bases from V and 3 bases from J, the junction contained 5 bases not matched to a gene. This CDR3 is built from 15 residues. Germline lookup yields CDR1 SGDLS and CDR2 YYNGEE. The CDR3 DNA reads as TGTGCCAGCAGCGTAGCCGGGACAGGAGTCTACGAGCAGTACTTC. Amino acid sequence: CASSVAGTGVYEQYF.

This clone occurred a few times. V and J are TRBV18 and TRBJ2-7, with D possibly called TRBD1 or TRBD2 (7 bases each). Germline values: CDR1 KGHSH, CDR2 LQKENI. Trimming cost V 5 bases and J 3 bases, with 11 bases left between them. This CDR3 is 13 amino acids long. CDR3 DNA sequence: TGTGCCAGCTCAACAGGGGAGGGCTACGAGCAGTACTTC. Its translation is CASSTGEGYEQYF.